This TCR beta chain was recorded in a study of cytomegalovirus exposure and HLA in healthy donors. PCR amplification relied on 60 Vbeta primers (plus 13 Jbeta primers). Using immunoSEQ multiplex PCR, the repertoire was profiled, and TCRdb retains in-frame clones only, with some absent. The sample yields some 110,000 clones, more than 60% seen once. Sequencing was done on a sample of PBMCs. The TCR was taken from a woman in her forties or fifties in good health and CMV-seropositive.

Here the CDR3 reads CASSQGEVAVADTQYF. For the CDR3, the DNA is TGCGCCAGCAGCCAAGGGGAGGTGGCGGTCGCAGATACGCAGTATTTT. The chain links TRBV4-3 to TRBJ2-3, with D maybe TRBD2 (6 bases). Germline values: CDR1 LGHNA, CDR2 YSLEER. The CDR3 is 16 amino acids. Trimming took off 1 base at V and 4 bases at J, with 15 bases between the two ends.